These T cell receptor beta chains were read from a single sample in a study of blood T cell repertoires in COVID-19. Sequencing used immunoSEQ multiplex PCR; TCRdb keeps in-frame clones, though not all of them. The sample carries around 140,000 clones, approximately 87% recorded once. Sample: peripheral blood. These receptors were taken from a man aged 50-60 years who had recovered from COVID-19. CDR3s leave out the opening cysteine and the closing phenylalanine or tryptophan. The order of the fields is V gene, J gene, CDR3 protein.

v_call: TRBV27
j_call: TRBJ2-1
cdr3_aa: ASSLGGRPQSFEQF

v_call: TRBV27
j_call: TRBJ1-6
cdr3_aa: ASSVVGTANSPLH

v_call: TRBV5-1
j_call: TRBJ2-2
cdr3_aa: ASSPRSGGELF

v_call: TRBV25-1
j_call: TRBJ1-2
cdr3_aa: ATSGGPGYT

v_call: TRBV27
j_call: TRBJ2-7
cdr3_aa: ASSLYRDSISQY

v_call: TRBV5-4
j_call: TRBJ2-3
cdr3_aa: ASSTSGGGVDTQY

v_call: TRBV6-2/TRBV6-3
j_call: TRBJ1-1
cdr3_aa: ASSPRTEAF

v_call: TRBV6-5
j_call: TRBJ1-5
cdr3_aa: ASSTTQSSNQPQH

v_call: TRBV7-3
j_call: TRBJ1-2
cdr3_aa: ASSLLLGDGYT

v_call: TRBV4-1
j_call: TRBJ2-5
cdr3_aa: ASSQDSTQETQY

v_call: TRBV6-2/TRBV6-3
j_call: TRBJ1-1
cdr3_aa: ASSRSLPNTEAF

v_call: TRBV10-1
j_call: TRBJ1-2
cdr3_aa: ASSTDRGDGYT

v_call: TRBV19
j_call: TRBJ2-7
cdr3_aa: ASSNGVPYEQY

v_call: TRBV6-2/TRBV6-3
j_call: TRBJ1-1
cdr3_aa: ASSYLGARTEAF

v_call: TRBV5-8
j_call: TRBJ2-5
cdr3_aa: ASSWTGAAETQY

v_call: TRBV3-1/TRBV3-2
j_call: TRBJ1-3
cdr3_aa: ASSQDYTIY

v_call: TRBV11-3
j_call: TRBJ2-3
cdr3_aa: ASSLGTTRDTQY

v_call: TRBV6-5
j_call: TRBJ1-4
cdr3_aa: ASSLRGWEKLF

v_call: TRBV11-2
j_call: TRBJ2-7
cdr3_aa: ASSLGLAGYLTEQY

v_call: TRBV4-3
j_call: TRBJ1-3
cdr3_aa: ASSQERGSGTIY

v_call: TRBV4-3
j_call: TRBJ1-6
cdr3_aa: ASSQEVGDRSLAFHSPLH

v_call: TRBV6-5
j_call: TRBJ2-7
cdr3_aa: ASKWGVSYEQY

v_call: TRBV5-1
j_call: TRBJ2-7
cdr3_aa: ASSLGSGTGGDEQY

v_call: TRBV10-3
j_call: TRBJ2-5
cdr3_aa: AISAGGQETQY

v_call: TRBV7-3
j_call: TRBJ2-5
cdr3_aa: ASSRIGGGSETQY

v_call: TRBV7-2
j_call: TRBJ1-2
cdr3_aa: ASSPLSQSLYGYT

v_call: TRBV2
j_call: TRBJ2-5
cdr3_aa: ASSDVAGFLQETQY

v_call: TRBV5-1
j_call: TRBJ2-2
cdr3_aa: ASSLVAGVTGELF

v_call: TRBV3-1/TRBV3-2
j_call: TRBJ2-7
cdr3_aa: ASSRSGAAYEQY

v_call: TRBV6-1
j_call: TRBJ1-5
cdr3_aa: ASSALYQGGNQPQH

v_call: TRBV15
j_call: TRBJ2-5
cdr3_aa: ATSRGASETQY

v_call: TRBV6-2/TRBV6-3
j_call: TRBJ1-2
cdr3_aa: ASSMTAQHT

v_call: TRBV25-1
j_call: TRBJ2-6
cdr3_aa: ASSEYRAPSSGANVLT

v_call: TRBV11-3
j_call: TRBJ2-2
cdr3_aa: ASSWGTNTGELF